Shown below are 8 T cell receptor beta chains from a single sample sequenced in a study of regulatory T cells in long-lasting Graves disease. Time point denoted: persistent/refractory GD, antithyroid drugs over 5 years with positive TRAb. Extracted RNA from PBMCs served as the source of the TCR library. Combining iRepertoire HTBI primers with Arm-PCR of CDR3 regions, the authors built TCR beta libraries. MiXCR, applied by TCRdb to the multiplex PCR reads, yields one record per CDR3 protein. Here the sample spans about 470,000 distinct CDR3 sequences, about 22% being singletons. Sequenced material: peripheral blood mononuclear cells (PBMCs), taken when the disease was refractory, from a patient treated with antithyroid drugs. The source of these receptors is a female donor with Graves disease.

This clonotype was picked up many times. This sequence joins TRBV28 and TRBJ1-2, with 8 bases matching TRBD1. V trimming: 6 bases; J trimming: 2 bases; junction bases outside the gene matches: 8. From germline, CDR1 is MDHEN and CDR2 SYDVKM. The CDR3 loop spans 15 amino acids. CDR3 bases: TGTGCCAGCAGCTCGGGACAGGCAACCAACTATGGCTACACCTTC. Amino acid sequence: CASSSGQATNYGYTF.

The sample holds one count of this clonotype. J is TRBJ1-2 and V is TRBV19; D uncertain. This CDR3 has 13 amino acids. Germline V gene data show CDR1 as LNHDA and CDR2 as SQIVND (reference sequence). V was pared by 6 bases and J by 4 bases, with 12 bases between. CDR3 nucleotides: TGTGCCAGTAGGTCGGAAGGGAGCTATGGCTACACCTTC. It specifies CASRSEGSYGYTF.

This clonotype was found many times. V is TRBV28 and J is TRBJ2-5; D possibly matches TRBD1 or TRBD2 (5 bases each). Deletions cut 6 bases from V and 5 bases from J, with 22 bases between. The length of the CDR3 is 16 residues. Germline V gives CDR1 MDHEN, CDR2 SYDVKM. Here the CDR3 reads CASRRDESSILETQYF. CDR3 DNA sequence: TGTGCCAGCAGGAGGGACGAGAGTTCAATCCTTGAGACCCAGTACTTC.

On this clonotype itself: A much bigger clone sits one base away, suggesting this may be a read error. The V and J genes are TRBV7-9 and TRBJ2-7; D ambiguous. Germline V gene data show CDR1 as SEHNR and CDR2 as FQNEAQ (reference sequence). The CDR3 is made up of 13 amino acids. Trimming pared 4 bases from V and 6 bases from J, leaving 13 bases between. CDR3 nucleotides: TGTGCCAGCAGCTCCCTGGTTTCCGGCGAGCAGTACTTC. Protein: CASSSLVSGEQYF.

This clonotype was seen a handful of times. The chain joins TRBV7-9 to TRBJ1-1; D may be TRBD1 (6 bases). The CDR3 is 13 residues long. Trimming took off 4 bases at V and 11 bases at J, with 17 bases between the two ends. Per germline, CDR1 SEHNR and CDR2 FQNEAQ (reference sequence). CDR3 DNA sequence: TGTGCCAGCAGCTCCAAACAGGGCCTGGGGGCTTTCTTT. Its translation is CASSSKQGLGAFF.

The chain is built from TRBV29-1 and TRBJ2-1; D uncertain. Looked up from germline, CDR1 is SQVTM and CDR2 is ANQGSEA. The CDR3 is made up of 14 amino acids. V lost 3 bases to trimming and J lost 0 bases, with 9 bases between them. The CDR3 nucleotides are TGCAGCGTTGAGACGGGCAGCTCCTACAATGAGCAGTTCTTC. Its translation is CSVETGSSYNEQFF.

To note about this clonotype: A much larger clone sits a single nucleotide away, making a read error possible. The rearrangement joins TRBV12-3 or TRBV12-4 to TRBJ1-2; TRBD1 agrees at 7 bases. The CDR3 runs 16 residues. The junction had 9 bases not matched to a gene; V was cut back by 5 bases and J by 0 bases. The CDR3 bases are TGTGCCAGCAGTGAGTCACAGGACAGGTCTAACTATGGCTACACCTTC. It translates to CASSESQDRSNYGYTF.

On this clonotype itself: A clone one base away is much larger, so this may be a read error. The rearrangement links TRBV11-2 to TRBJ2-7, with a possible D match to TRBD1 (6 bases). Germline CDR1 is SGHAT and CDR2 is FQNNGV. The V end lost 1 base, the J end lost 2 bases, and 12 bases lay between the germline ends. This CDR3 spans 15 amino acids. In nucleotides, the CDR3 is TGTGCCAGCAGCTTAGGGTCAGGGGCCGCCTACGAGCAGTACTTC. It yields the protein CASSLGSGAAYEQYF. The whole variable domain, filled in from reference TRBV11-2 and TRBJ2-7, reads EAGVAQSPRYKIIEKRQSVAFWCNPISGHATLYWYQQILGQGPKLLIQFQNNGVVDDSQLPKDRFSAERLKGVDSTLKIQPAKLEDSAVYLCASSLGSGAAYEQYFGPGTRLTVT.